Listed below are T cell receptor beta chains from one sample, sequenced in a study of T cell responses to AZD1222 COVID-19 vaccine. Profiling relied on immunoSEQ multiplex PCR, and the TCRdb table lists in-frame clones only, not all of them. Of some 120,000 clones listed, 80% to 90% are singletons. The sequencing used peripheral blood, collected on day 0 of AZD1222 vaccination. The receptor set was obtained from an adult in good health. CDR3s include the opening cysteine and the closing phenylalanine or tryptophan. The D gene is left open where the match is weak. Size tells how often a clone was seen (once, few, many) or the class of an expanded clone, and some rows leave it out.

TRBV7-9	NA	NA	TRBJ1-6	TGTGCCAGCAGCTCAGGGGTCCTCAGGTCCTATAATTCACCCCTCCACTTT	CASSSGVLRSYNSPLHF
TRBV7-8	NA	NA	TRBJ2-1	TGTGCCAGCAGCTTAGTTGGCTCCTACAATGAGCAGTTCTTC	CASSLVGSYNEQFF
TRBV6-1	NA	TRBD1	TRBJ2-3	TGTGCCAGCAGTGCCATTACAGGGGGCGTCGGGGCAGATACGCAGTATTTT	CASSAITGGVGADTQYF
TRBV6-5	NA	TRBD1	TRBJ1-2	TGTGCCAGCAGTCGGACAGGGTCAAACTATGGCTACACCTTC	CASSRTGSNYGYTF
TRBV30	NA	NA	TRBJ2-6	TGTGCCTGCTCGTTCTCTGGGGCCAACGTCCTGACTTTC	CACSFSGANVLTF
TRBV9	NA	NA	TRBJ1-1	TGTGCCAGCAGCGTAGCCGCTCGGGGATCTGAAGCTTTCTTT	CASSVAARGSEAFF
TRBV6-5	once	NA	TRBJ1-5	TGTGCCAGCAAAGAGAACTTGATTAGCAATCAGCCCCAGCATTTT	CASKENLISNQPQHF
TRBV5-1	NA	TRBD1	TRBJ2-3	TGCGCCAGCAGCTTGACGGCAGGGGGCCCAGATACGCAGTATTTT	CASSLTAGGPDTQYF
TRBV14	NA	NA	TRBJ2-7	TGTGCCAGCAGCCAAGATCTAGGAGGGATCTACGAGCAGTACTTC	CASSQDLGGIYEQYF
TRBV28	NA	TRBD1	TRBJ1-5	TGTGCCAGCAGCAGGACAGGGGCCTTATATCAGCCCCAGCATTTT	CASSRTGALYQPQHF
TRBV27	NA	NA	TRBJ1-2	TGTGCCAGCAGGCGTCTCTTTAGGGGGGACTATGGCTACACCTTC	CASRRLFRGDYGYTF
TRBV7-9	few	NA	TRBJ2-5	TGTGCCAGCAGCTCGATAGCAGAGACCCAGTACTTC	CASSSIAETQYF
TRBV11-1	NA	TRBD2	TRBJ2-7	TGTGCCAGCAGCCCGCGACTAGCGGGAGGGTCCTACGAGCAGTACTTC	CASSPRLAGGSYEQYF
TRBV28	NA	NA	TRBJ1-4	TGTGCCAGCAGTTTAAGCCTAGGAAGGGAAAAACTGTTTTTT	CASSLSLGREKLFF
TRBV11-2	NA	TRBD1	TRBJ2-7	TGTGCCAGCAGCAACCGGGACAGGAGAATCTACGAGCAGTACTTC	CASSNRDRRIYEQYF
TRBV28	NA	NA	TRBJ1-1	TGTGCCAGCGGGGAAATAAACACTGAAGCTTTCTTT	CASGEINTEAFF
TRBV19	NA	NA	TRBJ1-5	TGTGCCAGTAGTATGCAGAGGGGCAATCAGCCCCAGCATTTT	CASSMQRGNQPQHF
TRBV30	NA	NA	TRBJ2-3	TGTGCCTGGAGACCTAGCACAGATACGCAGTATTTT	CAWRPSTDTQYF
TRBV6-2/TRBV6-3	NA	NA	TRBJ2-7	TGTGCCAGCAGTTATCCCCGTACGGCGGGTAACTCCTACGAGCAGTACTTC	CASSYPRTAGNSYEQYF
TRBV7-9	once	NA	TRBJ2-7	TGTGCCAGCAACTTAGCATTTATCGACGAGCAGTACTTC	CASNLAFIDEQYF
TRBV28	NA	TRBD2	TRBJ2-5	TGTGCCAGCAGCTCGAGCGGGATATTTGAGACCCAGTACTTC	CASSSSGIFETQYF
TRBV5-1	NA	NA	TRBJ1-1	TGCGCCAGCAGCTCCTCAGGGAGAGGAGGCACTGAAGCTTTCTTT	CASSSSGRGGTEAFF
TRBV5-1	NA	NA	TRBJ2-5	TGCGCCAGCAGCTTCTCCGAGACCCAGTACTTC	CASSFSETQYF
TRBV3-1/TRBV3-2	NA	NA	TRBJ1-2	TGTGCCAGCAGCCCTACCCCCGGACCGGACGACGTCTATGGCTACACCTTC	CASSPTPGPDDVYGYTF
TRBV4-1	few	NA	TRBJ2-7	TGCGCCAGCAGCCCCGGACCTAAGGACTACGAGCAGTACTTC	CASSPGPKDYEQYF
TRBV4-3	few	TRBD2	TRBJ2-1	TGCGCCAGCAGCCAATCGGGGGGGCTAGCGGGAGGAGATGAGCAGTTCTTC	CASSQSGGLAGGDEQFF
TRBV7-2	NA	TRBD1	TRBJ1-1	TGTGCCAGCAGCCTGTTGGGACAGGGATTAACTGAAGCTTTCTTT	CASSLLGQGLTEAFF
TRBV5-6	NA	NA	TRBJ1-3	TGTGCCAGCAGTCATACATACTCTGGAAACACCATATATTTT	CASSHTYSGNTIYF
TRBV6-5	once	NA	TRBJ2-7	TGTGCCAGCAGCAAAAGGTCGGACTACGAGCAGTACTTC	CASSKRSDYEQYF
TRBV5-1	once	TRBD2	TRBJ2-1	TGCGCCAGCAAATCCGGACTAGCGGGGGCCTCTTCTCTCAATGAGCAGTTCTTC	CASKSGLAGASSLNEQFF
TRBV25-1	NA	NA	TRBJ2-1	TGTGCCAGCAGGGAGACAGTATTCAATGAGCAGTTCTTC	CASRETVFNEQFF
TRBV7-8	NA	TRBD1	TRBJ1-6	TGTGCCAGCAGCTTCCGACAGGGGGCAATGGGTAATTCACCCCTCCACTTT	CASSFRQGAMGNSPLHF